This T cell receptor beta chain was obtained from a study of control samples from healthy donors and cancer patients. Some clones are missing from TCRdb's copy, which holds only in-frame ones; the method was immunoSEQ multiplex PCR. The data contain approximately 150,000 clones, approximately 91% of them singletons. V lost 2 bases and J 0 bases, leaving 11 bases between the germline ends. Looked up from germline, CDR1 is LGHDT and CDR2 is YNNKEL (reference sequence). The CDR3 has 16 amino acids. The chain recombines TRBV3-1 (or the pseudogene TRBV3-2) with TRBJ1-3; D remains ambiguous. The sequence was collected from a man aged 30 to 39 in good health. The specimen sequenced was blood. CDR3 amino acids: CASSQLLGASGNTIYF. DNA for the CDR3: TGTGCCAGCAGCCAATTGTTGGGTGCCTCTGGAAACACCATATATTTT.